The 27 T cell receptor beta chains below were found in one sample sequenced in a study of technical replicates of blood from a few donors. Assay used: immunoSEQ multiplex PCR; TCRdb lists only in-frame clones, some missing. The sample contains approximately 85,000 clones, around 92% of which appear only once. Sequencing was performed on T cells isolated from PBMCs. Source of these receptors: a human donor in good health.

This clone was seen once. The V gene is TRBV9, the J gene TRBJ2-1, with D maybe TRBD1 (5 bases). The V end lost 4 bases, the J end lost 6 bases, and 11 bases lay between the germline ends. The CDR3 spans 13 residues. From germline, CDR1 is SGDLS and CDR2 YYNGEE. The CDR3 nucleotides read TGTGCCAGCAGCCCCGACAGAATCAATGAGCAGTTCTTC. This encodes CASSPDRINEQFF. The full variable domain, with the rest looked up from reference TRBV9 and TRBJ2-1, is DSGVTQTPKHLITATGQRVTLRCSPRSGDLSVYWYQQSLDQGLQFLIQYYNGEERAKGNILERFSAQQFPDLHSELNLSSLELGDSALYFCASSPDRINEQFFGPGTRLTVL.

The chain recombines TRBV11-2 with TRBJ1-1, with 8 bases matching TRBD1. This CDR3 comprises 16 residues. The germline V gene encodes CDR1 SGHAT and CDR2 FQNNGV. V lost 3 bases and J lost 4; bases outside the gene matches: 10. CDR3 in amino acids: CASSLGITGGRTEAFF. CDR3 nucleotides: TGTGCCAGCAGCTTGGGTATCACAGGGGGTCGCACTGAAGCTTTCTTT.

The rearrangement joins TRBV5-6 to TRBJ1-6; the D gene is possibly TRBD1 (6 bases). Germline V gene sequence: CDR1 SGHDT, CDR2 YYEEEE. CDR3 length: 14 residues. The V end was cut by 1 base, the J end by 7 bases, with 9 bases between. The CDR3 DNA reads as TGTGCCAGCAGCTTGAAGGACAGAAATTCACCCCTCCACTTT. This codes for CASSLKDRNSPLHF.

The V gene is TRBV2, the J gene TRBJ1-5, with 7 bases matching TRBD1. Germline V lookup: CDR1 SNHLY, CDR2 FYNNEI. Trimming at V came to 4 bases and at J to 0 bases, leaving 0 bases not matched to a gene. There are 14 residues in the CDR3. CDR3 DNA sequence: TGTGCCAGCAGTGGGGACAGTAGCAATCAGCCCCAGCATTTT. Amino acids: CASSGDSSNQPQHF.

CDR3 nucleotides: TGCGCCAGCAGCCAAGCCACTTGGGCTAATCAGCCCCAGCATTTT. Translation gives CASSQATWANQPQHF. The chain uses TRBV4-1 and TRBJ1-5, with D unresolved. CDR3 length: 15 residues. V was clipped by 1 base and J by 4 bases, with 11 bases between them. Germline assignment: CDR1 MGHRA and CDR2 YSYEKL.

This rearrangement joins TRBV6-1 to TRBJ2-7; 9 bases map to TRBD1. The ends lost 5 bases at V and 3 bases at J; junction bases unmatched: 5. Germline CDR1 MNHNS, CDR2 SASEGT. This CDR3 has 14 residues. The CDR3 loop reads CASSPRDRDYEQYF. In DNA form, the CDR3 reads TGTGCCAGCAGTCCACGGGACAGGGACTACGAGCAGTACTTC.

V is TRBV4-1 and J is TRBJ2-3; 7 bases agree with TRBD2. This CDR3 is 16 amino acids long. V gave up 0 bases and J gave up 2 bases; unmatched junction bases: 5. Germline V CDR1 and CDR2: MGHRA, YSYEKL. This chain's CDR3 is CASSQEHGGFTDTQYF. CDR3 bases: TGCGCCAGCAGCCAAGAGCACGGGGGGTTCACAGATACGCAGTATTTT.

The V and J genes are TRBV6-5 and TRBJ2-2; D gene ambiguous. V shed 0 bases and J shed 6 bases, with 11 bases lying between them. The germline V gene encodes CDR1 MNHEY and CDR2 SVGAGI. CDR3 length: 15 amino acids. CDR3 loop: CASSYSIFSPGELFF. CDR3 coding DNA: TGTGCCAGCAGTTACTCGATATTTAGTCCCGGGGAGCTGTTTTTT.

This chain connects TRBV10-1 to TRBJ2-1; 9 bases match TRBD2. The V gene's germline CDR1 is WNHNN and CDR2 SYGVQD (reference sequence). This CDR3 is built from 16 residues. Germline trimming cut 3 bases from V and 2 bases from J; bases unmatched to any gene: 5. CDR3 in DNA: TGCGCCAGCAGTGAAAATAGCGGGGGCCCCTACAATGAGCAGTTCTTC. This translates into CASSENSGGPYNEQFF.

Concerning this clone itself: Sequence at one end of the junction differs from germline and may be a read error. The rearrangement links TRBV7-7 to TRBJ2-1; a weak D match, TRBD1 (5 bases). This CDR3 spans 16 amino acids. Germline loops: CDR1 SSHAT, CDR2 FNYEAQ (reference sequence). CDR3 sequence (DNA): TGTGCTAGCAGCCCGATCCCAGGGAACCCCTACAATGAGCAGTTCTTC. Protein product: CASSPIPGNPYNEQFF.

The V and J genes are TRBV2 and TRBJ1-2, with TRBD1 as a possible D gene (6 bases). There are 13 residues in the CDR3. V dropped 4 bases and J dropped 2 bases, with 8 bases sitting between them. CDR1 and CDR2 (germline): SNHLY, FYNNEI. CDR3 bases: TGTGCCAGCAGTGCGGGACAAAACTATGGCTACACCTTC. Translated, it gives CASSAGQNYGYTF.

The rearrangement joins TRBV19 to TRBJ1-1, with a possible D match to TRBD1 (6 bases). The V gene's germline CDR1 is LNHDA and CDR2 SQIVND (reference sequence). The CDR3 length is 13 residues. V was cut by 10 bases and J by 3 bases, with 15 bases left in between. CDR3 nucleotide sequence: TGTGCCATAGGGGGTACGTCGGACACTGAAGCTTTCTTT. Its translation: CAIGGTSDTEAFF. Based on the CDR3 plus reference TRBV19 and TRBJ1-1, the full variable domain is DGGITQSPKYLFRKEGQNVTLSCEQNLNHDAMYWYRQDPGQGLRLIYYSQIVNDFQKGDIAEGYSVSREKKESFPLTVTSAQKNPTAFYLCAIGGTSDTEAFFGQGTRLTVV.

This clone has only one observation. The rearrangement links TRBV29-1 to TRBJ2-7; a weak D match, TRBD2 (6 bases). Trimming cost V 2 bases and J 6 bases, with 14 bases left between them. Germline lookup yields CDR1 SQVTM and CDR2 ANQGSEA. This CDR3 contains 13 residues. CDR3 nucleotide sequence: TGCAGCGTTGAAAGGACGGGGCGGGGCGAGCAGTACTTC. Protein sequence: CSVERTGRGEQYF.

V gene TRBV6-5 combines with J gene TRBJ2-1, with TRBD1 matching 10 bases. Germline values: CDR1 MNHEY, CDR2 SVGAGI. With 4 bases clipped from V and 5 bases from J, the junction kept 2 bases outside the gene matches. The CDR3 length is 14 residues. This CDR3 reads CASSLGQGNNEQFF. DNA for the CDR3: TGTGCCAGCAGTTTGGGACAGGGGAACAATGAGCAGTTCTTC.

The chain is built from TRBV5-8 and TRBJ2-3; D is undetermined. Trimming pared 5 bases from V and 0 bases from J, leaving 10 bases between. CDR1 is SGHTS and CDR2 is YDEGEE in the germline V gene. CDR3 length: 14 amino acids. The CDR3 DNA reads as TGTGCCAGCAGTGTCTCCGGTAGCACAGATACGCAGTATTTT. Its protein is CASSVSGSTDTQYF.

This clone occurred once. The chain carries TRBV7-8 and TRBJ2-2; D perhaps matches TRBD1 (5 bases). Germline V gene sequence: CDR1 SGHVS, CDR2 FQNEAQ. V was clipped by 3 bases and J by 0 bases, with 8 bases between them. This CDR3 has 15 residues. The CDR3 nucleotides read TGTGCCAGCAGCTTTCGCAGGGCGAACACCGGGGAGCTGTTTTTT. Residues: CASSFRRANTGELFF.

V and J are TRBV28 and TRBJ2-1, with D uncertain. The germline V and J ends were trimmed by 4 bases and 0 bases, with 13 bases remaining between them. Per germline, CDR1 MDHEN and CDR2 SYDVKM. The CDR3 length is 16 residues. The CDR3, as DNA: TGTGCCAGCAGTTCCCCCCTCGGTGGCTCCTACAATGAGCAGTTCTTC. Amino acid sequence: CASSSPLGGSYNEQFF.

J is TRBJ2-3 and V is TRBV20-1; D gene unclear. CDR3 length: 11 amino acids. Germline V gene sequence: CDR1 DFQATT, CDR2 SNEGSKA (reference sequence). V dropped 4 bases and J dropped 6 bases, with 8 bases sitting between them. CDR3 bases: TGCAGTGCTACTTACGGGGATACGCAGTATTTT. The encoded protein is CSATYGDTQYF.

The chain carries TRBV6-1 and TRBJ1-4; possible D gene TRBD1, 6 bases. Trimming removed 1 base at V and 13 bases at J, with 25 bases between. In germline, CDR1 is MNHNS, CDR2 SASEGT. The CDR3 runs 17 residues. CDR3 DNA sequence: TGTGCCAGCAGTGAAGTTCACGTGGGACGAGGGGGTCGGCGACTGTTTTTT. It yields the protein CASSEVHVGRGGRRLFF.

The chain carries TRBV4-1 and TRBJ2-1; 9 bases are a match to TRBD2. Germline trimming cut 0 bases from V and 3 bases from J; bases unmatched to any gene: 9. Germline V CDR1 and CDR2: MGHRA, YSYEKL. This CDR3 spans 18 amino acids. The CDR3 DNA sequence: TGCGCCAGCAGCCAAGATAGCGGAGCGGGGGGAATCTACAATGAGCAGTTCTTC. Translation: CASSQDSGAGGIYNEQFF.

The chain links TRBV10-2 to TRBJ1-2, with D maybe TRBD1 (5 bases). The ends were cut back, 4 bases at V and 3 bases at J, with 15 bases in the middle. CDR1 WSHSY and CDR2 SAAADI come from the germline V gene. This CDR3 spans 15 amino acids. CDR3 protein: CASSAVGRADYGYTF. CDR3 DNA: TGCGCCAGCAGTGCCGTGGGCAGGGCCGACTATGGCTACACCTTC.

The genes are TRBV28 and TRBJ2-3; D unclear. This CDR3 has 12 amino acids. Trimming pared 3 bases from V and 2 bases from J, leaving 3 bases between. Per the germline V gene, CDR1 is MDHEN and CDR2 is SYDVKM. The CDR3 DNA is TGTGCCAGCAGTTTTATCACAGATACGCAGTATTTT. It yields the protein CASSFITDTQYF.

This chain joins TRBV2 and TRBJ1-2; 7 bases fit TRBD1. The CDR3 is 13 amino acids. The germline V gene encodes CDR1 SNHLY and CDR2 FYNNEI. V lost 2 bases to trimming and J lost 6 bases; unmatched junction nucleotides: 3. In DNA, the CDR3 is TGTGCCAGCAGTGAAAGGGACAGTCATGGCTACACCTTC. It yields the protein CASSERDSHGYTF. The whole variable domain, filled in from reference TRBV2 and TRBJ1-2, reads EPEVTQTPSHQVTQMGQEVILRCVPISNHLYFYWYRQILGQKVEFLVSFYNNEISEKSEIFDDQFSVERPDGSNFTLKIRSTKLEDSAMYFCASSERDSHGYTFGSGTRLTVV.

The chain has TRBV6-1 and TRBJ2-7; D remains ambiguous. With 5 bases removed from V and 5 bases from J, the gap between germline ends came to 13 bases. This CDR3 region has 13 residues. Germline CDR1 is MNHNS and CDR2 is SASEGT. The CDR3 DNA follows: TGTGCCAGCAGTCCGCGTCCGGTTGACGAGCAGTACTTC. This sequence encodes CASSPRPVDEQYF.

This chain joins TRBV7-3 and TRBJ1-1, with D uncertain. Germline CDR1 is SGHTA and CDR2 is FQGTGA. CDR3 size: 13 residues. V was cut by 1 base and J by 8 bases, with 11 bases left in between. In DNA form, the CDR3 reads TGTGCCAGCAGCTTAAGCTTGGGCACAGAAGCTTTCTTT. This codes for CASSLSLGTEAFF.

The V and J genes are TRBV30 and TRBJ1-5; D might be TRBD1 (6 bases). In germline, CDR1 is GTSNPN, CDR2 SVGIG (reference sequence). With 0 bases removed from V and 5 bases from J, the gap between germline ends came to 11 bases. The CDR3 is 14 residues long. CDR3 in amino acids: CAWSVLSGDQPQHF. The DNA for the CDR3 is TGTGCCTGGAGTGTACTGTCAGGGGATCAGCCCCAGCATTTT. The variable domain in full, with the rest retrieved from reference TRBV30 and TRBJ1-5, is SQTIHQWPATLVQPVGSPLSLECTVEGTSNPNLYWYRQAAGRGLQLLFYSVGIGQISSEVPQNLSASRPQDRQFILSSKKLLLSDSGFYLCAWSVLSGDQPQHFGDGTRLSIL.

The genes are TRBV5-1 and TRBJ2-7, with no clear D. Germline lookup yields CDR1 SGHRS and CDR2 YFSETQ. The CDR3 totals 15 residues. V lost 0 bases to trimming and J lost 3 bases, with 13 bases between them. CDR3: CASSLGGLANYEQYF. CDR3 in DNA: TGCGCCAGCAGCTTGGGCGGCCTCGCTAACTACGAGCAGTACTTC.